This T cell receptor (beta chain) was retrieved from a study of cytomegalovirus exposure and HLA in healthy donors. Study-level findings and limits: A previous analysis found most TCR beta V segments productive roughly 87% or roughly 30% of the time.

The PCR made use of 60 Vbeta and 13 Jbeta primers. Sequencing used immunoSEQ multiplex PCR; TCRdb keeps in-frame clones, though not all of them. The table lists some 110,000 clones, approximately 80% of them singletons. As regards this clone: Its antigen remains unknown.

Nominal health characterized the donors when sampled, though unrecorded immune exposures were likely. The sequenced material came from PBMCs. This receptor was identified in a man in his forties or fifties in good health and CMV-seropositive.

The CDR3 DNA follows: TGTGCCAGCAGTTACTCCGTCGGGAAAGGAAACACTGAAGCTTTCTTT. It yields the protein CASSYSVGKGNTEAFF. This chain joins TRBV6-5 and TRBJ1-1; no definite D call. The CDR3 loop spans 16 amino acids. The germline gives CDR1 MNHEY, CDR2 SVGAGI. Trimming shortened V by 0 bases and J by 2 bases, and 13 bases separated the two germline ends.